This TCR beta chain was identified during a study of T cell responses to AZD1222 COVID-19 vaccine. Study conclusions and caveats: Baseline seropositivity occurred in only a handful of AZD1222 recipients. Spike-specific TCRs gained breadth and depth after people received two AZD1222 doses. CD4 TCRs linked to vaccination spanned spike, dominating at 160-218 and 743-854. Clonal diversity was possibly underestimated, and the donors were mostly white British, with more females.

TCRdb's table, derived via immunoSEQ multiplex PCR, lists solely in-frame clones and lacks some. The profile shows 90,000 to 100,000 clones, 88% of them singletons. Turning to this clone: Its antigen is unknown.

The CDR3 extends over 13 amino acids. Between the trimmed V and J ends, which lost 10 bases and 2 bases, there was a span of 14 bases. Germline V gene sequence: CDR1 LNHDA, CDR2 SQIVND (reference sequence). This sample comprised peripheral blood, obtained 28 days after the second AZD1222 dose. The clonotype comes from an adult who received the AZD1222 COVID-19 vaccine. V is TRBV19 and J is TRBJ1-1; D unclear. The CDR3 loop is CATHGERNTEAFF. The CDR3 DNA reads TGTGCCACCCATGGTGAACGAAACACTGAAGCTTTCTTT.